This T cell receptor beta chain was profiled in a study of cytomegalovirus exposure and HLA in healthy donors. Study conclusions and caveats: Most TCR sequences showed up rarely, but some public TCRs showed up in many donors. Productive status was seen about 87% or about 30% of the time for most TCR beta V segments in an earlier analysis. Reportedly, cytomegalovirus status was diagnosed with high sensitivity and specificity.

PCR amplification relied on 60 Vbeta primers (plus 13 Jbeta primers). The method was immunoSEQ multiplex PCR; TCRdb's version includes in-frame clones alone and lacks a portion of them. This table holds roughly 54,000 clones. Germline V gene lookup returns CDR1 LNHDA and CDR2 SQIVND (reference sequence). This CDR3 has 14 amino acids. V shed 1 base and J 5 bases; nucleotides not matched to a gene: 3. Note on this clone: Its matching antigen is unknown.

J is TRBJ2-7 and V is TRBV19; 9 positions match TRBD2. The sequence came from a woman aged 25-40 years in good health and CMV-seropositive. The sample consisted of PBMCs. CDR3 sequence: CASSIGGGGHEQYF. DNA of the CDR3: TGTGCCAGTAGTATAGGCGGGGGGGGACACGAGCAGTACTTC.